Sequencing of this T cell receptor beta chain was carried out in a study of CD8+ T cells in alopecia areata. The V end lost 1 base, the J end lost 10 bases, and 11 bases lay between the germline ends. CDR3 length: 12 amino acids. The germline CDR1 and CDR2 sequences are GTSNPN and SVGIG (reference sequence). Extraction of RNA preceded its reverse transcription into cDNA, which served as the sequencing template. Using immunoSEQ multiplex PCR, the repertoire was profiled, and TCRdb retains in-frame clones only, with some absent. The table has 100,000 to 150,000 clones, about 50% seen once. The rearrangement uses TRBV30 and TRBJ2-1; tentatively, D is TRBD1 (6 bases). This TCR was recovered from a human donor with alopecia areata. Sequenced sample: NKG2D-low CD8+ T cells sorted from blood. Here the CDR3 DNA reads TGTGCCTGGAGTGCGGACAGTTCCGAGCAGTTCTTC. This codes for CAWSADSSEQFF.